The 21 T cell receptor beta chains reported below all come from one sample, sequenced in a study of blood T cell repertoires in COVID-19. This table comes from immunoSEQ multiplex PCR, and its TCRdb copy is limited to in-frame clones, with some not included. The sample gives about 140,000 clones, approximately 80% of which show up once; over 7.5% is in the top ten. Sequenced material: peripheral blood. The receptors come from a woman aged 55-69 years with active or convalescent COVID-19.

The V and J genes are TRBV3-1 (or the pseudogene TRBV3-2) and TRBJ1-2, with D possibly TRBD1 on 5 matching bases. This CDR3 has 16 amino acids. Trimming stripped 4 bases from V and 2 bases from J, with 17 bases between. CDR1 and CDR2 from the germline V gene are LGHDT and YNNKEL (reference sequence). The CDR3 protein is CASSPRGGRANYGYTF. The CDR3 DNA reads as TGTGCCAGCAGCCCTAGGGGCGGACGGGCAAACTATGGCTACACCTTC.

In its sample, this clone was seen once. The CDR3 sequence: CASKRGQENQPQHF. The CDR3 nucleotides read TGTGCCAGCAAGAGAGGACAGGAGAATCAGCCCCAGCATTTT. J is TRBJ1-5 and V is TRBV5-8, with TRBD1 identical over 7 bases. The ends lost 6 bases at V and 4 bases at J; junction bases unmatched: 7. The CDR3 is made up of 14 amino acids. Per the germline V gene, CDR1 is SGHTS and CDR2 is YDEGEE.

This chain joins TRBV7-2 and TRBJ2-7; 7 bases match TRBD2. V shed 2 bases and J 6 bases; nucleotides not matched to a gene: 16. The CDR3 totals 17 residues. From germline, CDR1 is SGHTA and CDR2 FQGNSA. The CDR3 loop reads CASSLIGGSAGWSEQYF. In DNA form, the CDR3 reads TGTGCCAGCAGCTTAATTGGAGGTTCAGCGGGATGGAGCGAGCAGTACTTC.

The chain carries TRBV27 and TRBJ1-2; 9 nucleotides line up with TRBD1. Per the germline V gene, CDR1 is MNHEY and CDR2 is SMNVEV (reference sequence). V lost 0 bases to trimming and J lost 6 bases; unmatched junction nucleotides: 5. The CDR3 has 15 amino acids. DNA for the CDR3: TGTGCCAGCAGTTTATCCTACAGGGGGCTCGATGGCTACACCTTC. Translated, it gives CASSLSYRGLDGYTF.

The genes are TRBV13 and TRBJ1-2; 9 nucleotides agree with TRBD1. J was trimmed by 0 bases and V by 3 bases; bases with no gene match: 5. Germline assignment: CDR1 PRHDT and CDR2 FYEKMQ (reference sequence). The CDR3 covers 16 residues. The CDR3 sequence is CASSLETGGTNYGYTF. CDR3 in DNA: TGTGCCAGCAGCTTGGAGACAGGGGGAACTAACTATGGCTACACCTTC.

The chain links TRBV11-2 to TRBJ1-1; no reliable D call. The germline gives CDR1 SGHAT, CDR2 FQNNGV. Trimming took off 6 bases at V and 4 bases at J, with 15 bases between the two ends. CDR3 length: 14 residues. This CDR3 reads CASSYRAGVTEAFF. For the CDR3, the DNA is TGTGCCAGCAGTTACCGGGCCGGGGTCACTGAAGCTTTCTTT.

The chain combines TRBV19 with TRBJ2-1; 8 bases fit TRBD2. The CDR3 totals 12 residues. From germline, CDR1 is LNHDA and CDR2 SQIVND (reference sequence). J gave up 7 bases and V 6 bases, and 2 bases lay outside the gene matches. The CDR3 sequence is CASRERENEQFF. In nucleotides, the CDR3 is TGTGCCAGTAGGGAGCGGGAGAATGAGCAGTTCTTC.

This clone was counted a single time. The chain employs TRBV9 and TRBJ2-3; 11 bases are a match to TRBD2. Germline CDR1 is SGDLS and CDR2 is YYNGEE. The CDR3 extends over 18 amino acids. The V gene end was trimmed by 3 bases and the J gene end by 2 bases; junction bases not matched to a gene: 11. The DNA for the CDR3 is TGTGCCAGCAGCGCCGGGACTAGCGGTACATTGGTCACAGATACGCAGTATTTT. It is translated as CASSAGTSGTLVTDTQYF.

The V gene is TRBV27, the J gene TRBJ2-1, with 11 bases fitting TRBD2. Germline CDR1 and CDR2: MNHEY and SMNVEV (reference sequence). This CDR3 region has 16 residues. V shed 3 bases, J shed 8 bases, and the junction held 9 bases outside the gene matches. CDR3 nucleotide sequence: TGTGCCAGCAGTTTCGTGGGTAGCGGGGGGGGCTATGAGCAGTTCTTC. This sequence encodes CASSFVGSGGGYEQFF.

The V gene is TRBV10-3, the J gene TRBJ2-1; 8 bases align to TRBD2. CDR3 length: 15 residues. J was trimmed by 4 bases and V by 3 bases; bases with no gene match: 5. CDR1 is ENHRY, CDR2 SYGVKD, per germline. The CDR3 sequence: CAISDETSEYNEQFF. The CDR3 DNA sequence: TGTGCCATCAGTGACGAGACTAGCGAGTACAATGAGCAGTTCTTC.

This clone was seen just once. The rearrangement links TRBV6-2 or TRBV6-3 to TRBJ2-7; a possible D gene is TRBD1 (6 bases). Germline values: CDR1 MNHEY, CDR2 SVGEGT. V was clipped by 5 bases and J by 3 bases, with 11 bases between them. The CDR3 runs to 13 residues. The CDR3 spells CASSLGHIYEQYF. The CDR3 coding sequence is TGTGCCAGCAGTCTGGGACATATCTACGAGCAGTACTTC.

This chain joins TRBV6-5 and TRBJ1-1; tentative D call: TRBD1 (6 bases). The germline V gene has CDR1 MNHEY and CDR2 SVGAGI. The CDR3 is 13 amino acids. V gave up 2 bases and J gave up 4 bases, with 8 bases separating them. CDR3 DNA sequence: TGTGCCAGCAGTTACAGGGGGGGCACTGAAGCTTTCTTT. Its translation: CASSYRGGTEAFF.

The J gene is TRBJ2-1, the V gene TRBV6-5; D is unclear. The CDR3 contains 12 residues. Germline CDR1 reads MNHEY; CDR2 reads SVGAGI. V lost 6 bases to trimming and J lost 7 bases, with 10 bases between them. The CDR3 spells CASRAPGNEQFF. The CDR3 bases are TGTGCCAGCAGGGCCCCCGGGAATGAGCAGTTCTTC.

This clone has only a few counts. The rearrangement joins TRBV28 to TRBJ2-7; D call uncertain. The CDR3 contains 13 residues. Germline V CDR1 and CDR2: MDHEN, SYDVKM. V lost 2 bases and J 1 base, leaving 6 bases between the germline ends. CDR3 sequence (DNA): TGTGCCAGCAGTTTAGTACAATCCTACGAGCAGTACTTC. It specifies CASSLVQSYEQYF.

V is TRBV3-1 (or the pseudogene TRBV3-2) and J is TRBJ2-3; tentatively, D is TRBD1 (5 bases). This CDR3 is built from 16 residues. From germline, CDR1 is LGHDT and CDR2 YNNKEL (reference sequence). Trimming took off 0 bases at V and 2 bases at J, with 12 bases between the two ends. CDR3 sequence: CASSQDRPRATDTQYF. CDR3 sequence (DNA): TGTGCCAGCAGCCAAGATCGTCCCAGGGCCACAGATACGCAGTATTTT.

This clone was detected a few times. This sequence joins TRBV7-2 and TRBJ2-3; tentatively, D is TRBD2 (5 bases). Trimming pared 0 bases from V and 0 bases from J, leaving 10 bases between. The length of the CDR3 is 16 residues. Germline V gene lookup returns CDR1 SGHTA and CDR2 FQGNSA. The CDR3 DNA sequence: TGTGCCAGCAGCTTAGCTTATCAGCGGAGCACAGATACGCAGTATTTT. Encoded protein: CASSLAYQRSTDTQYF. The complete variable domain, with remaining parts taken from reference TRBV7-2 and TRBJ2-3, reads GAGVSQSPSNKVTEKGKDVELRCDPISGHTALYWYRQSLGQGLEFLIYFQGNSAPDKSGLPSDRFSAERTGGSVSTLTIQRTQQEDSAVYLCASSLAYQRSTDTQYFGPGTRLTVL.

This chain connects TRBV11-2 to TRBJ2-1; no clear D. The CDR3 is 14 amino acids. Germline V CDR1 and CDR2: SGHAT, FQNNGV. V was pared by 0 bases and J by 6 bases, with 9 bases between. CDR3 in amino acids: CASSLEASINEQFF. In DNA form, the CDR3 reads TGTGCCAGCAGCTTAGAAGCGAGCATCAATGAGCAGTTCTTC.

The V and J genes are TRBV28 and TRBJ1-2; 8 nucleotides agree with TRBD1. V lost 5 bases and J lost 0; bases outside the gene matches: 11. This CDR3 has 17 residues. Per germline, CDR1 MDHEN and CDR2 SYDVKM. The CDR3 protein is CASSVRQGWGPNYGYTF. Written as DNA, the CDR3 is TGTGCCAGCAGTGTACGACAGGGGTGGGGCCCTAACTATGGCTACACCTTC.

The genes are TRBV5-1 and TRBJ2-7, with 12 bases aligning to TRBD1. J was trimmed by 4 bases and V by 3 bases; bases with no gene match: 8. There are 16 residues in the CDR3. Per germline, CDR1 SGHRS and CDR2 YFSETQ. The chain's CDR3 is CASSSQPGQGAYEQYF. DNA for the CDR3: TGCGCCAGCAGCTCACAACCGGGACAGGGGGCGTACGAGCAGTACTTC.

This chain uses TRBV27 with TRBJ1-1, with 10 bases lining up with TRBD1. There are 15 residues in the CDR3. J lost 4 bases, V lost 6 bases, and 8 bases had no gene match. CDR1 is MNHEY, CDR2 SMNVEV, per germline (reference sequence). Here the CDR3 DNA reads TGTGCCAGCAGACAAAGGACAGGGGGGATCACTGAAGCTTTCTTT. Protein product: CASRQRTGGITEAFF.

The CDR3 loop is CASSPGQGVTSPLHF. The CDR3 DNA reads TGTGCCAGCAGTCCCGGACAGGGCGTTACTTCACCCCTCCACTTT. The chain carries TRBV6-5 and TRBJ1-6, with 8 nucleotides matching TRBD1. The CDR3 sequence is 15 residues long. CDR1 MNHEY and CDR2 SVGAGI come from the germline V gene. V shed 5 bases, J shed 9 bases, and the junction held 9 bases outside the gene matches.